A selection of T cell receptor beta chains follows, all from one sample in a study of cytomegalovirus exposure and HLA in healthy donors. Profiled with immunoSEQ multiplex PCR; TCRdb holds only in-frame clones, not every one. Here the sample spans 95,000 to 150,000 clones, about three quarters being singletons. The sample taken for sequencing was PBMCs. Receptor source: a woman in her thirties in good health and CMV-seronegative. The CDR3 runs from the conserved cysteine through the conserved F or W. Fields, in order: V gene, J gene, D gene, clone size, CDR3 protein, CDR3 DNA. The D gene is left open where the match is weak. Some rows have no size entry. The others give once, few or many, or a class for an expanded clone.

TRBV19,TRBJ1-2,.,.,CASSEGYYGYTF,TGTGCCAGTAGTGAGGGCTACTATGGCTACACCTTC
TRBV4-3,TRBJ1-1,TRBD1,.,CASSQDRQGATEAFF,TGCGCCAGCAGCCAAGATCGTCAGGGGGCCACTGAAGCTTTCTTT
TRBV9,TRBJ1-4,.,few,CASSAEAGVNEKLFF,TGTGCCAGCAGCGCCGAGGCGGGGGTTAATGAAAAACTGTTTTTT
TRBV5-5,TRBJ1-2,.,once,CASSLAGGSSYGYTF,TGTGCCAGCAGCTTGGCGGGGGGAAGCAGCTATGGCTACACCTTC
TRBV12-5,TRBJ1-5,.,few,CASGDNRDFRNQPQHF,TGTGCTAGTGGAGACAACCGGGACTTCCGTAATCAGCCCCAGCATTTT
TRBV11-2,TRBJ2-1,TRBD1,.,CASRGQGNEQFF,TGTGCCAGCAGAGGACAGGGTAATGAGCAGTTCTTC
TRBV7-6,TRBJ2-3,.,.,CASSFLALSTDTQYF,TGTGCCAGCAGCTTTCTAGCTTTATCCACAGATACGCAGTATTTT
TRBV6-6,TRBJ2-6,.,.,CASSDPGSGANVLTF,TGTGCCAGCAGTGATCCCGGCTCTGGGGCCAACGTCCTGACTTTC
TRBV7-2,TRBJ1-5,TRBD1,.,CASRPTGFNQPQHF,TGTGCCAGCAGACCGACAGGGTTTAATCAGCCCCAGCATTTT
TRBV2,TRBJ1-4,.,.,CASSGRGFSEKLFF,TGTGCCAGCAGCGGCAGGGGTTTTAGTGAAAAACTGTTTTTT
TRBV7-8,TRBJ1-5,TRBD1,.,CASSLGGQGYHQPQHF,TGTGCCAGCAGCTTAGGGGGACAGGGATACCATCAGCCCCAGCATTTT
TRBV19,TRBJ2-1,TRBD2,.,CASSPQREPNEQFF,TGTGCCAGTAGTCCCCAGCGGGAGCCAAATGAGCAGTTCTTC
TRBV30,TRBJ1-1,.,.,CAWSFTRRTEAFF,TGTGCCTGGAGTTTCACCCGGAGGACTGAAGCTTTCTTT
TRBV5-1,TRBJ2-7,.,.,CASSLAGGTTYEQYF,TGCGCCAGCAGCTTGGCCGGGGGGACAACCTACGAGCAGTACTTC
TRBV7-6,TRBJ2-5,.,.,CASSLAWRGGQETQYF,TGTGCCAGCAGCTTAGCGTGGAGGGGTGGGCAAGAGACCCAGTACTTC
TRBV5-1,TRBJ2-5,TRBD1,.,CASQGARETQYF,TGCGCCAGCCAGGGGGCCAGAGAGACCCAGTACTTC
TRBV7-6,TRBJ1-6,.,.,CASSRGNSPLHF,TGTGCCAGCAGCCGAGGGAATTCACCCCTCCACTTT
TRBV4-1,TRBJ1-2,.,.,CASSPFTGPLRGYTF,TGCGCCAGCAGCCCCTTTACAGGGCCCCTGAGGGGCTACACCTTC
TRBV18,TRBJ1-2,.,.,CASSPPGHFPTIYGYTF,TGTGCCAGCTCACCTCCCGGACACTTCCCCACCATCTATGGCTACACCTTC
TRBV2,TRBJ1-1,.,.,CASSEWELGKNTEAFF,TGTGCCAGCAGTGAATGGGAGTTGGGTAAGAACACTGAAGCTTTCTTT